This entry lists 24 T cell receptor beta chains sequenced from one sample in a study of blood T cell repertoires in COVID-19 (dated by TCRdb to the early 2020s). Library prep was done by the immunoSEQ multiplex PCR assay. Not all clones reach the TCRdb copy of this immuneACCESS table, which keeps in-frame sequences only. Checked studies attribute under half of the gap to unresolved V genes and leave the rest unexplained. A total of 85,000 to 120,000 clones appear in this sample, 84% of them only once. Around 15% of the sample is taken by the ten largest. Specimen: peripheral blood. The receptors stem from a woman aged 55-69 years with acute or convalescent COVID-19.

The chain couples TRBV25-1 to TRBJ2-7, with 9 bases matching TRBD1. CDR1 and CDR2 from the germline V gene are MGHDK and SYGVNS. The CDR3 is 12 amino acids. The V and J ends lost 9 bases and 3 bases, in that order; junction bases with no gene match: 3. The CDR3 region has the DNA TGTGCCAGTGGGACAGGGAGCTACGAGCAGTACTTC. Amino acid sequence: CASGTGSYEQYF.

The CDR3 nucleotides read TGCGCCAGCAGTGTGGGGGGCTCTGGAAACACCATATATTTT. Amino acid sequence: CASSVGGSGNTIYF. This chain links TRBV5-1 with TRBJ1-3; D is perhaps TRBD1 (5 bases). The CDR3 is 14 residues long. Trimming shortened V by 5 bases and J by 0 bases, and 9 bases separated the two germline ends. CDR1 is SGHRS and CDR2 is YFSETQ in the germline V gene.

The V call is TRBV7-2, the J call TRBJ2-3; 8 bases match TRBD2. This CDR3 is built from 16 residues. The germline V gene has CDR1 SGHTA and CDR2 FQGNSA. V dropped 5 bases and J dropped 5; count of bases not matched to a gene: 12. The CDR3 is CASSATGGAVGDTQYF. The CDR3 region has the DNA TGTGCCAGCAGCGCGACCGGGGGGGCGGTCGGAGATACGCAGTATTTT.

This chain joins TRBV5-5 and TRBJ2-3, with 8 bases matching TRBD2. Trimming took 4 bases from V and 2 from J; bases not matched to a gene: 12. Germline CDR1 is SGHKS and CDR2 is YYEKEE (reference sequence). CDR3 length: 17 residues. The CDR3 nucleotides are TGTGCCAGCAGCAAGGGGACTAGTAGGCTTCTCACAGATACGCAGTATTTT. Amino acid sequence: CASSKGTSRLLTDTQYF.

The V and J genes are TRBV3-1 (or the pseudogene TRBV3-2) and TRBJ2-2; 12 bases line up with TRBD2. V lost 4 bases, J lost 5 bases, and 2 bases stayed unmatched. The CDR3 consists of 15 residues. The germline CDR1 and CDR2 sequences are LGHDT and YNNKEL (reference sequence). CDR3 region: CASSPSGRGTGELFF. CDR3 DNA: TGTGCCAGCAGCCCTAGCGGGAGGGGGACCGGGGAGCTGTTTTTT.

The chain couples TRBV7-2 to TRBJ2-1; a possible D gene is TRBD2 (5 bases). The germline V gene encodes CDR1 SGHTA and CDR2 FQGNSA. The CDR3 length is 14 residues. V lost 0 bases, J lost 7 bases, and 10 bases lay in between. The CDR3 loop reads CASSLAGVVNEQFF. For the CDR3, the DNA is TGTGCCAGCAGCTTAGCGGGAGTGGTGAATGAGCAGTTCTTC.

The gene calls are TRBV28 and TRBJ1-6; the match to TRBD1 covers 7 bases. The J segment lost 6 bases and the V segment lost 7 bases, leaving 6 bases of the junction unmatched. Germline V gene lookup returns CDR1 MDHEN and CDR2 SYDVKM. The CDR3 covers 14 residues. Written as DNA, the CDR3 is TGTGCCAGCACCACCGGGACAGTTAATTCACCCCTCCACTTT. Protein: CASTTGTVNSPLHF.

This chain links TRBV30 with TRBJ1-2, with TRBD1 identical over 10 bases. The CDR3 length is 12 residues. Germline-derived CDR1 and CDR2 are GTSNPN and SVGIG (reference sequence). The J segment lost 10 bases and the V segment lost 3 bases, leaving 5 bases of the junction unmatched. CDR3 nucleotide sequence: TGTGCCTGGAGCGCGGGACAGGGGTACTACACCTTC. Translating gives CAWSAGQGYYTF.

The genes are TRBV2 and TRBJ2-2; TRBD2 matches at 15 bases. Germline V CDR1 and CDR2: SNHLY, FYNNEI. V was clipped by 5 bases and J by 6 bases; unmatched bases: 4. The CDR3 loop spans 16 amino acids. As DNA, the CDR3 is TGTGCCAGCAGTCTGGGACTAGCGGGGGGTCCCGGGGAGCTGTTTTTT. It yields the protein CASSLGLAGGPGELFF.

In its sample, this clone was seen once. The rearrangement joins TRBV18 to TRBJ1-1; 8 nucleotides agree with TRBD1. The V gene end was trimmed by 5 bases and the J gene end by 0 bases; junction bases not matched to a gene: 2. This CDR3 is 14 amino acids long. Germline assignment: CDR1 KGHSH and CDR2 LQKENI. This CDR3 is CASSRQGMNTEAFF. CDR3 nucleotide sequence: TGTGCCAGCTCAAGACAGGGGATGAACACTGAAGCTTTCTTT.

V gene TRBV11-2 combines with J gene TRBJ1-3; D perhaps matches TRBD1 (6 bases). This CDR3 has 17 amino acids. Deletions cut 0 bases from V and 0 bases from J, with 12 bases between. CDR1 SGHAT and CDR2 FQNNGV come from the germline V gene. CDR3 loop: CASSLDGAGDSGNTIYF. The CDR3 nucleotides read TGTGCCAGCAGCTTAGATGGGGCAGGGGACTCTGGAAACACCATATATTTT.

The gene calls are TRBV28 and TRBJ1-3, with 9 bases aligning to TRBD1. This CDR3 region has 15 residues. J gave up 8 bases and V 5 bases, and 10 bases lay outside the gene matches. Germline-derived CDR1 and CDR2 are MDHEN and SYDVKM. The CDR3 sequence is CASSPTGGAGYTIYF. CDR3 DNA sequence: TGTGCCAGCAGTCCTACAGGGGGCGCGGGATACACCATATATTTT.

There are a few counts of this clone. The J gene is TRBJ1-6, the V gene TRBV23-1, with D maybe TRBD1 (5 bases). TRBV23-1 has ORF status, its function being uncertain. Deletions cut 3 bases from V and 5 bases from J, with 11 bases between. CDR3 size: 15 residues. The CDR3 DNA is TGCGCCAGCAGTCAGTGGGGGGGGGATAATTCACCCCTCCACTTT. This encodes CASSQWGGDNSPLHF.

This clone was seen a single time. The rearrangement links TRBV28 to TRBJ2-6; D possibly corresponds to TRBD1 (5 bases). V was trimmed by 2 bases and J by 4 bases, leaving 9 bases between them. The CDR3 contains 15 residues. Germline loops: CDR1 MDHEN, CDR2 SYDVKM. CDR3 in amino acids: CASSLKGSGANVLTF. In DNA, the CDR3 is TGTGCCAGCAGTTTAAAGGGGTCAGGGGCCAACGTCCTGACTTTC.

The CDR3 sequence: CAVRPWAGGTDTQYF. Written as DNA, the CDR3 is TGTGCCGTCCGACCCTGGGCCGGGGGCACAGATACGCAGTATTTT. V usage is TRBV6-5 and J usage is TRBJ2-3, with a weak D call TRBD2 (5 bases). The CDR3 extends over 15 amino acids. Trimming removed 11 bases at V and 1 base at J, with 19 bases between. Germline V lookup: CDR1 MNHEY, CDR2 SVGAGI.

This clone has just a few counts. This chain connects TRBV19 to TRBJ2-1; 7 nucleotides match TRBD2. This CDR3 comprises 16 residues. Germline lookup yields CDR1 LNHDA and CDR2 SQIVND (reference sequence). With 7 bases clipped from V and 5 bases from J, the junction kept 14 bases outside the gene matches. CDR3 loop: CASTKHSRREHNEQFF. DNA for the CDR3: TGTGCCAGTACCAAACATTCTCGGCGGGAGCACAATGAGCAGTTCTTC.

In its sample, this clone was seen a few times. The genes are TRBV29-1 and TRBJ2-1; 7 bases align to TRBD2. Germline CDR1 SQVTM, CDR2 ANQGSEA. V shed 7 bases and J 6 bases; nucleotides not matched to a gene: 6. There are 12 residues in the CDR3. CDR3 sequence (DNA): TGCAGCGCCTTGACTAGCAGCAATGAGCAGTTCTTC. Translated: CSALTSSNEQFF.

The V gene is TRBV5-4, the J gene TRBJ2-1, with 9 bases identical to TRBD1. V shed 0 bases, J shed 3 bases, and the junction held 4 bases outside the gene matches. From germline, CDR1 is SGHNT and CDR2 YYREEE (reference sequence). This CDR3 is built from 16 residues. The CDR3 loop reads CASSLDRGLNYNEQFF. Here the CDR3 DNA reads TGTGCCAGCAGCTTGGACAGGGGGCTTAACTACAATGAGCAGTTCTTC.

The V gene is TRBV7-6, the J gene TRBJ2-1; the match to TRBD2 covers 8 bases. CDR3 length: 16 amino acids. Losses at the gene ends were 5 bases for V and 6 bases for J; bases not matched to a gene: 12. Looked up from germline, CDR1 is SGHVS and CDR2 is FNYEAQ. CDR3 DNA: TGTGCCAGCAGCCCCTATGGACTAGCAGGAGGCAATGAGCAGTTCTTC. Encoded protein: CASSPYGLAGGNEQFF.

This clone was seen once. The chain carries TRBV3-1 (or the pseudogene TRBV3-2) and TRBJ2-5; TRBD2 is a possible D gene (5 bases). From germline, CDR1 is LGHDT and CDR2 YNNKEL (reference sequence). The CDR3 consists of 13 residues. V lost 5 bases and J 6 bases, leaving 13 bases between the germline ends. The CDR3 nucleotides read TGTGCCAGCAGCGCCTGGACTCCAAAGACCCAGTACTTC. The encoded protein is CASSAWTPKTQYF.

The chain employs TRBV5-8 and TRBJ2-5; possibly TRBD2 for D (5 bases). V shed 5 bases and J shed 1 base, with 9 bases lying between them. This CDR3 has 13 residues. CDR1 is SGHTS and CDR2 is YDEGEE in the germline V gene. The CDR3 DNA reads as TGTGCCAGCAGGATTGCGGGCCAAGAGACCCAGTACTTC. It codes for CASRIAGQETQYF.

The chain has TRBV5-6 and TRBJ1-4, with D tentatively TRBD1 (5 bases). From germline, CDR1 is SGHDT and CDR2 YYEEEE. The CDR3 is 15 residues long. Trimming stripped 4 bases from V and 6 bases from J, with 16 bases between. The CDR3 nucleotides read TGTGCCAGCAGCCCTAGGGGATACAGCGATGAAAAACTGTTTTTT. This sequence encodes CASSPRGYSDEKLFF.

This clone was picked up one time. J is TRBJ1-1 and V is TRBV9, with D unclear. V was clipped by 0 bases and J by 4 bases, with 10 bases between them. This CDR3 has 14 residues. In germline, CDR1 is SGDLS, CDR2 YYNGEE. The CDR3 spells CASSVAPSGTEAFF. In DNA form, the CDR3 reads TGTGCCAGCAGCGTAGCCCCGAGCGGCACTGAAGCTTTCTTT.

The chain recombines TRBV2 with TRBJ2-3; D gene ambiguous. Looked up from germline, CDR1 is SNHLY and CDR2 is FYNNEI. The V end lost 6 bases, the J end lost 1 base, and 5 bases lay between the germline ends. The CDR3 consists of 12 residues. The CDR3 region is CASSLGTDTQYF. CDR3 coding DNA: TGTGCCAGCAGCTTAGGCACAGATACGCAGTATTTT.